The next 10 T cell receptor beta chains were all read from a single sample in a study of blood T cell repertoires in COVID-19. TCRdb's table, derived via immunoSEQ multiplex PCR, lists solely in-frame clones and lacks some. Of 300,000 to 500,000 clones in the sample, roughly 90% were seen once. Specimen: PBMCs or T cells enriched from blood (not recorded which). The receptors here all came from a woman between 25 and 40 years old with acute COVID-19.

The genes are TRBV5-1 and TRBJ2-3; 8 nucleotides line up with TRBD2. CDR3 length: 14 amino acids. With V trimmed by 4 bases and J by 3 bases, 4 bases remained unmatched. Germline V gene sequence: CDR1 SGHRS, CDR2 YFSETQ. This chain's CDR3 is CASSAGGATDTQYF. The CDR3 DNA sequence: TGCGCCAGCAGCGCCGGGGGGGCTACAGATACGCAGTATTTT.

The rearrangement joins TRBV7-2 to TRBJ1-1; TRBD1 agrees at 8 bases. The germline V gene encodes CDR1 SGHTA and CDR2 FQGNSA. Losses at the gene ends were 5 bases for V and 10 bases for J; bases not matched to a gene: 9. The CDR3 has 13 amino acids. CDR3 residues: CASSPPGQGGAFF. CDR3 DNA sequence: TGTGCCAGCAGCCCCCCCGGACAGGGTGGAGCTTTCTTT.

CDR3 protein: CASSLRTGTLEDTQYF. For the CDR3, the DNA is TGTGCCAGCAGCTTGAGGACAGGGACGTTGGAAGATACGCAGTATTTT. The chain is built from TRBV7-8 and TRBJ2-3; TRBD1 matches 8 bases. The CDR3 totals 16 residues. Per germline, CDR1 SGHVS and CDR2 FQNEAQ. Trimming at V came to 3 bases and at J to 5 bases, leaving 10 bases not matched to a gene.

The chain recombines TRBV25-1 with TRBJ2-7; D may be TRBD1 (6 bases). The CDR3 runs to 15 residues. Germline CDR1 MGHDK, CDR2 SYGVNS. V lost 4 bases and J 2 bases, leaving 15 bases between the germline ends. The CDR3 loop is CASSVTQGYPYEQYF. CDR3 DNA: TGTGCCAGCAGTGTTACACAGGGATACCCCTACGAGCAGTACTTC.

This chain links TRBV19 with TRBJ2-7, with 8 bases lining up with TRBD1. Germline V gene sequence: CDR1 LNHDA, CDR2 SQIVND (reference sequence). The CDR3 spans 14 residues. The trim removed 5 bases at V and 2 bases at J, leaving 5 bases unmatched. The CDR3 reads CASSFDRGTYEQYF. CDR3 in DNA: TGTGCCAGTAGTTTTGACAGGGGAACCTACGAGCAGTACTTC.

This clone was detected once. V usage is TRBV30 and J usage is TRBJ2-3; 7 bases map to TRBD1. The J segment lost 2 bases and the V segment lost 4 bases, leaving 6 bases of the junction unmatched. The CDR3 extends over 14 amino acids. CDR1 and CDR2 from the germline V gene are GTSNPN and SVGIG (reference sequence). This CDR3 reads CAWNRGHFTDTQYF. The CDR3 nucleotides read TGTGCCTGGAATAGGGGGCACTTCACAGATACGCAGTATTTT.

The table lists this clone with a count of one. The rearrangement uses TRBV7-9 and TRBJ1-4, with D tentatively TRBD1 (5 bases). V was pared by 2 bases and J by 0 bases, with 10 bases between. CDR3 length: 16 amino acids. Germline V lookup: CDR1 SEHNR, CDR2 FQNEAQ (reference sequence). DNA of the CDR3: TGTGCCAGCAGCTTATTTCGGGGGTCAACTAATGAAAAACTGTTTTTT. This encodes CASSLFRGSTNEKLFF.

The gene calls are TRBV10-3 and TRBJ2-1; 8 bases line up with TRBD2. The V gene's germline CDR1 is ENHRY and CDR2 SYGVKD. With 10 bases clipped from V and 0 bases from J, the junction kept 5 bases outside the gene matches. The CDR3 spans 14 residues. CDR3 DNA sequence: TGTGCCACGAGCGCGGGGGGCTCCTACAATGAGCAGTTCTTC. Protein: CATSAGGSYNEQFF.

The genes are TRBV7-8 and TRBJ2-7; possible D gene TRBD1, 5 bases. Trimming left V 2 bases short and J 6 bases short, with 17 bases between. Germline V gives CDR1 SGHVS, CDR2 FQNEAQ. CDR3 length: 15 residues. CDR3: CASSLFEQAAPEQYF. The DNA for the CDR3 is TGTGCCAGCAGCTTATTTGAACAGGCCGCCCCCGAGCAGTACTTC. The full variable domain, completed using reference TRBV7-8 and TRBJ2-7, is GAGVSQSPRYKVAKRGQDVALRCDPISGHVSLFWYQQALGQGPEFLTYFQNEAQLDKSGLPSDRFFAERPEGSVSTLKIQRTQQEDSAVYLCASSLFEQAAPEQYFGPGTRLTVT.

The chain employs TRBV30 and TRBJ2-7, with D unclear. CDR1 and CDR2 (germline): GTSNPN, SVGIG (reference sequence). V was clipped by 0 bases and J by 2 bases, with 11 bases between them. The CDR3 has 14 residues. The CDR3 protein is CAWSVGLGAYEQYF. The CDR3 DNA sequence: TGTGCCTGGAGTGTCGGCCTCGGAGCCTACGAGCAGTACTTC.